This T cell receptor beta chain was identified during a study of blood T cell repertoires in COVID-19. The wider study: Whether acute or convalescent, the COVID-19 samples came from the United States, Italy and Spain.

Authors' analysis steps: Amplification with reference gene primers provided the estimates of nucleated cell counts. Measured with immunoSEQ multiplex PCR; TCRdb has only the in-frame clones, and not every one. The V and J calls and clone size were taken over from that table, and D and trimming were inferred from the DNA. Of tens of thousands of clones in the sample, around 89% were seen once. The receptor was derived from a woman aged 55-70 years with active COVID-19. The sample was peripheral blood.

Here the CDR3 reads CASSLGGGVPYEQYF. The DNA of the CDR3 is TGTGCCAGCAGCTTAGGAGGGGGCGTCCCCTACGAGCAGTACTTC. This sequence joins TRBV7-3 and TRBJ2-7, with D possibly TRBD1 on 7 matching bases. Germline values: CDR1 SGHTA, CDR2 FQGTGA. This CDR3 is 15 amino acids long. V was trimmed by 2 bases and J by 2 bases, leaving 13 bases between them.